The sequence of this T cell receptor (beta chain) was determined in a study of T cells after yellow fever vaccination. This clonotype has ten or more counts. TCRdb called the 5' RACE reads again in MiXCR, with one record for every CDR3 protein. The sample holds 300,000 to 350,000 distinct CDR3 sequences, around 10% seen once. Trimming removed 1 base from V and 0 bases from J; junction bases left unmatched: 8. Germline V gives CDR1 MGHRA, CDR2 YSYEKL. CDR3 length: 18 amino acids. The origin of this receptor is a man aged 18 to 30 who received the YFV17D yellow fever vaccine. The rearrangement uses TRBV4-1 and TRBJ1-4, with TRBD1 matching over 7 bases. Source: CD4+ T cells sorted from PBMCs, taken 45 days after the yellow fever booster vaccination. The CDR3 bases are TGCGCCAGCAGCCAAGGAAAACAGGGGAGTGCAACTAATGAAAAACTGTTTTTT. Its protein is CASSQGKQGSATNEKLFF.